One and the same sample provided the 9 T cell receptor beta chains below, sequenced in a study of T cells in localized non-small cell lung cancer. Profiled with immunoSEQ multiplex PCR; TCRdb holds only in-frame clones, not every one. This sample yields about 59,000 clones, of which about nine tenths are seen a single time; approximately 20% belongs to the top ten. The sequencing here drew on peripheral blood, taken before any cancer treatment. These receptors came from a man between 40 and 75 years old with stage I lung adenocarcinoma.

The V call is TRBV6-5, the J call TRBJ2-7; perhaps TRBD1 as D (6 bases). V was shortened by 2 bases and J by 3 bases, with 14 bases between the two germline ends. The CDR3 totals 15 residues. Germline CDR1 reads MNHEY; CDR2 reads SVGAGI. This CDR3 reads CASSYQPEGVYEQYF. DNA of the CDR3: TGTGCCAGCAGTTACCAGCCCGAGGGGGTCTACGAGCAGTACTTC.

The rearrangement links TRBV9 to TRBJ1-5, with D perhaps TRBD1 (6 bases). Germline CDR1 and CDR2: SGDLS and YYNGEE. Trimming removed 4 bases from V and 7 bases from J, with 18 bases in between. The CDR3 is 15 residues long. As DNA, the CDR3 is TGTGCCAGCAGCCTCACTGGGGGGGCCAAGCAGCCCCAGCATTTT. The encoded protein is CASSLTGGAKQPQHF.

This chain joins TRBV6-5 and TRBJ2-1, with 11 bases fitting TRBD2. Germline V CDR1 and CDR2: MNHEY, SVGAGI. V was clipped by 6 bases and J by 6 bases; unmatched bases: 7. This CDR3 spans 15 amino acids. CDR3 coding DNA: TGTGCCAGCAGCCGTAGCGGGGGGGTCGGCAATGAGCAGTTCTTC. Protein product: CASSRSGGVGNEQFF.

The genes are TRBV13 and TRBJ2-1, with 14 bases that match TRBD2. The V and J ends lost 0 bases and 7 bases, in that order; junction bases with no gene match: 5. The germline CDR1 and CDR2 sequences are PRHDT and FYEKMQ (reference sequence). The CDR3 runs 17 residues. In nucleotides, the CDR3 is TGTGCCAGCAGCTTAGGAATGACTAGCGGGAGGGGGAATGAGCAGTTCTTC. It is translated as CASSLGMTSGRGNEQFF.

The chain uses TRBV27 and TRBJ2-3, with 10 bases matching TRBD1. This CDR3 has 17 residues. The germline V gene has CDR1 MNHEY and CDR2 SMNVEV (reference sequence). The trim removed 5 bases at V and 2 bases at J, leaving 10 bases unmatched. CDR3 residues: CASSGHFRQGATDTQYF. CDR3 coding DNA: TGTGCCAGCAGTGGCCACTTCCGACAGGGGGCCACAGATACGCAGTATTTT.

The CDR3 nucleotides read TGCGCCAGCAGTCACCTGGAACCGGACAGCTACGAGCAGTACTTC. It encodes CASSHLEPDSYEQYF. This sequence joins TRBV23-1 and TRBJ2-7, with D possibly TRBD1 on 6 matching bases. TRBV23-1 is reported as an ORF; its role is uncertain. The CDR3 is 15 residues long. Trimming cost V 3 bases and J 3 bases, with 15 bases left between them.

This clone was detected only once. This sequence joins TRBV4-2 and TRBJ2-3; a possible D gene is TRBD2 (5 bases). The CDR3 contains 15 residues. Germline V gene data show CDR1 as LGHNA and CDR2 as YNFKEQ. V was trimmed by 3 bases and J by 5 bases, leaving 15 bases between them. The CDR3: CASSHPPVEEDTQYF. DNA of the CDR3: TGTGCCAGCAGCCATCCCCCGGTGGAGGAAGATACGCAGTATTTT.

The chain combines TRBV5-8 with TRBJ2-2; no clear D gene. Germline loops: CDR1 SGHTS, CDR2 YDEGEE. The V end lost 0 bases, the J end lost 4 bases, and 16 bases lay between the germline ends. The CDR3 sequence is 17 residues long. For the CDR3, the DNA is TGTGCCAGCAGCTTGGATTACGGAATGATTTCCACCGGGGAGCTGTTTTTT. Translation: CASSLDYGMISTGELFF.

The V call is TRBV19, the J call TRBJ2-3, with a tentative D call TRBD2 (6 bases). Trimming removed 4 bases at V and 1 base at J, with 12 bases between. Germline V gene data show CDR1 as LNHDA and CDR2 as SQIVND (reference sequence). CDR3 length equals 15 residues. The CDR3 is CASSTRRVGTDTQYF. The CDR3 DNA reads TGTGCCAGTAGTACCCGGAGGGTAGGCACAGATACGCAGTATTTT.